Given below is one T cell receptor (beta chain) in context. The antigen remains undetermined. The V gene lost 4 bases and the J gene lost 4 bases, with 14 bases spanning the gap. Per germline, CDR1 SGDLS and CDR2 YYNGEE. CDR3 length: 14 amino acids. Data came from immunoSEQ multiplex PCR; TCRdb stores just in-frame clones and leaves some out. Of 85,000 to 110,000 clones listed, 81% were seen once; the top ten hold over 9.5%. This entry is derived from a study of glioma-infiltrating T cells after dendritic cell vaccination. About the research overall: Dendritic cells derived from monocytes and pulsed with autologous tumor lysate formed the vaccine. General study results and limits: No direct clonality-survival link was found; a diverse polyclonal response may matter.

This chain connects TRBV9 to TRBJ1-1; D perhaps matches TRBD1 (5 bases). The receptor was isolated from a human donor with glioblastoma. The material was blood, obtained before dendritic cell vaccination. CDR3 bases: TGTGCCAGCAGCCCGCAGGGAAGAGGCACTGAAGCTTTCTTT. This encodes CASSPQGRGTEAFF. Full variable domain (outside the CDR3, taken from reference TRBV9 and TRBJ1-1): DSGVTQTPKHLITATGQRVTLRCSPRSGDLSVYWYQQSLDQGLQFLIQYYNGEERAKGNILERFSAQQFPDLHSELNLSSLELGDSALYFCASSPQGRGTEAFFGQGTRLTVV.